The 15 T cell receptor beta chains in this list originate from one sample, sequenced in a study of cytomegalovirus exposure and HLA in healthy donors. PCR amplification relied on 60 Vbeta primers (plus 13 Jbeta primers). The protocol was immunoSEQ multiplex PCR, while the TCRdb copy is restricted to in-frame clones and leaves out a portion. This table holds 90,000 to 110,000 clones, over 70% found once. The sample comprised PBMCs. The receptors stem from a man aged 25 to 40 in good health and CMV-seronegative.

The V gene is TRBV7-2, the J gene TRBJ1-2, with 9 bases identical to TRBD1. Germline CDR1 SGHTA, CDR2 FQGNSA. CDR3 length equals 16 residues. With V trimmed by 6 bases and J by 5 bases, 13 bases remained unmatched. The CDR3 here is CASSWDRVGPGYGYTF. The CDR3 DNA reads TGTGCCAGCAGTTGGGACAGGGTTGGGCCAGGGTATGGCTACACCTTC.

This chain connects TRBV2 to TRBJ2-6; perhaps TRBD2 as D (5 bases). V shed 3 bases and J shed 2 bases, with 8 bases lying between them. The germline CDR1 and CDR2 sequences are SNHLY and FYNNEI. The CDR3 contains 15 residues. CDR3 sequence reads: CASSDGVAGANVLTF. CDR3 DNA sequence: TGTGCCAGCAGTGACGGGGTGGCTGGGGCCAACGTCCTGACTTTC.

The V gene is TRBV6-4, the J gene TRBJ2-6; weak D call: TRBD1 (5 bases). Trimming stripped 5 bases from V and 0 bases from J, with 11 bases between. The CDR3 contains 16 residues. The germline CDR1 and CDR2 sequences are MRHNA and SNTAGT. The chain's CDR3 is CASSPDRSSGANVLTF. The DNA for the CDR3 is TGTGCCAGCAGTCCCGACAGAAGCTCTGGGGCCAACGTCCTGACTTTC.

The rearrangement links TRBV15 to TRBJ2-1, with 12 bases aligning to TRBD1. Germline CDR1 and CDR2: LNHNV and YYDKDF (reference sequence). J was trimmed by 7 bases and V by 2 bases; bases with no gene match: 6. The CDR3 consists of 16 residues. The CDR3 protein is CATSRLPGQGANEQFF. CDR3 DNA sequence: TGTGCCACCAGCAGATTACCGGGACAGGGGGCGAATGAGCAGTTCTTC.

The rearrangement uses TRBV21-1 and TRBJ2-3; TRBD1, as called in the table, went unchecked against the DNA. TRBV21-1 represents a pseudogene. This CDR3 has 17 amino acids. CDR3 sequence (DNA): TGTGCCAGCAGCCTAACCAGAATACAGGGGAAGGCAGATACGCAGTATTTT. Its translation: CASSLTRIQGKADTQYF.

The V gene is TRBV29-1, the J gene TRBJ2-5, with unresolved D. Germline assignment: CDR1 SQVTM and CDR2 ANQGSEA. This CDR3 region has 13 residues. Deletions cut 2 bases from V and 2 bases from J, with 9 bases between. The CDR3 here is CSVEQQLQETQYF. DNA of the CDR3: TGCAGCGTTGAACAACAGCTTCAAGAGACCCAGTACTTC.

In its sample, this clone was seen a few times. This sequence joins TRBV4-3 and TRBJ1-4; tentatively, D is TRBD1 (6 bases). The CDR3 spans 15 residues. Trimming cost V 0 bases and J 7 bases, with 12 bases left between them. CDR1 and CDR2 from the germline V gene are LGHNA and YSLEER. CDR3: CASSQDYRAGEKLFF. The CDR3 nucleotides read TGCGCCAGCAGCCAAGACTACAGGGCTGGTGAAAAACTGTTTTTT.

This clone was observed many times. The V and J genes are TRBV2 and TRBJ2-7; the D gene is possibly TRBD2 (5 bases). Germline V gene data show CDR1 as SNHLY and CDR2 as FYNNEI. CDR3 length equals 13 residues. Trimming stripped 1 base from V and 6 bases from J, with 10 bases between. In DNA form, the CDR3 reads TGTGCCAGCAGTGAAGTGGATGGAGGCGAGCAGTACTTC. This sequence encodes CASSEVDGGEQYF.

V is TRBV7-9 and J is TRBJ2-7; 13 bases line up with TRBD2. The V segment lost 7 bases and the J segment 0 bases; nucleotides outside the gene matches: 3. From germline, CDR1 is SEHNR and CDR2 FQNEAQ (reference sequence). CDR3 length: 15 residues. CDR3 sequence reads: CASTRTSGSSYEQYF. In nucleotides, the CDR3 is TGTGCCAGCACCCGGACTAGCGGGAGCTCCTACGAGCAGTACTTC.

V is TRBV6-5 and J is TRBJ1-1; possible D gene TRBD1, 6 bases. The CDR3 has 15 amino acids. Per germline, CDR1 MNHEY and CDR2 SVGAGI. Trimming stripped 6 bases from V and 1 base from J, with 15 bases between. In DNA form, the CDR3 reads TGTGCCAGCAGATTACCGGGACACACGAACACTGAAGCTTTCTTT. Translation: CASRLPGHTNTEAFF.

This clone was counted once. The chain uses TRBV28 and TRBJ1-2; no firm D call. This CDR3 contains 13 residues. CDR1 is MDHEN and CDR2 is SYDVKM in the germline V gene. Trimming stripped 8 bases from V and 4 bases from J, with 14 bases between. The CDR3 coding sequence is TGTGCCAGCCGCCCGGGTAGGCCCTATGGCTACACCTTC. It specifies CASRPGRPYGYTF.

This chain uses TRBV9 with TRBJ2-7, with unresolved D. Per germline, CDR1 SGDLS and CDR2 YYNGEE. Trimming removed 0 bases from V and 4 bases from J, with 8 bases in between. The CDR3 sequence is 13 residues long. The CDR3 spells CASSVGDPYEQYF. In DNA, the CDR3 is TGTGCCAGCAGCGTAGGCGATCCGTACGAGCAGTACTTC.

The chain combines TRBV20-1 with TRBJ2-5; weak D call: TRBD1 (6 bases). Germline V gene data show CDR1 as DFQATT and CDR2 as SNEGSKA (reference sequence). The CDR3 spans 11 residues. CDR3 DNA sequence: TGCAGGTCAGGACAGCAAGAGACCCAGTACTTC. Amino acid sequence: CRSGQQETQYF.

This clone was detected only once. The chain joins TRBV5-4 to TRBJ2-1, with D perhaps TRBD1 (5 bases). Germline assignment: CDR1 SGHNT and CDR2 YYREEE (reference sequence). Trimming left V 4 bases short and J 8 bases short, with 19 bases between. The CDR3 runs 15 residues. This CDR3 reads CASSNTGSLGDEQFF. CDR3 nucleotide sequence: TGTGCCAGCAGCAATACAGGAAGCCTAGGGGATGAGCAGTTCTTC. The full variable domain, in which reference TRBV5-4 and TRBJ2-1 provide the parts outside the CDR3, is ETGVTQSPTHLIKTRGQQVTLRCSSQSGHNTVSWYQQALGQGPQFIFQYYREEENGRGNFPPRFSGLQFPNYSSELNVNALELDDSALYLCASSNTGSLGDEQFFGPGTRLTVL.

J is TRBJ2-7 and V is TRBV28, with TRBD1 matching over 7 bases. Germline V gene data show CDR1 as MDHEN and CDR2 as SYDVKM. Losses at the gene ends were 5 bases for V and 2 bases for J; bases not matched to a gene: 6. The CDR3 covers 14 residues. This CDR3 reads CASSLRDRTYEQYF. CDR3 nucleotide sequence: TGTGCCAGCAGTCTGAGGGACAGAACCTACGAGCAGTACTTC.